These T cell receptor beta chains were read from a single sample in a study of blood T cell repertoires in COVID-19. The method was immunoSEQ multiplex PCR; TCRdb's version includes in-frame clones alone and lacks a portion of them. The data hold roughly 74,000 clones, with around 88% observed a single time. What was sequenced was peripheral blood. The receptor source for this set is a woman older than 75 with active or convalescent COVID-19. Each CDR3 is given with its conserved first and last residue. A D gene is named only where the DNA matches it firmly. The size entry is marked missing in some rows and otherwise reads once, few, many or a size class.

j_gene,abundance,v_gene,d_gene,CDR3nt,CDR3aa
TRBJ2-1,NA,TRBV12-3/TRBV12-4,NA,TGTGCCAGCAGCCTACATGAGCAGTTCTTC,CASSLHEQFF
TRBJ1-5,NA,TRBV11-3,NA,TGTGCCAGCAGCTTCAGTCCCAATCAGCCCCAGCATTTT,CASSFSPNQPQHF
TRBJ1-6,once,TRBV5-5,TRBD1,TGTGCCAGCAGCTCCTTACCGGGACAGACTAATTCACCCCTCCACTTT,CASSSLPGQTNSPLHF
TRBJ1-1,NA,TRBV9,NA,TGTGCCAGCAGCGACAGGGATTACACTGAAGCTTTCTTT,CASSDRDYTEAFF
TRBJ2-3,NA,TRBV9,TRBD1,TGTGCCAGCAGCGCACCTACAGGGGCCGGAACAGATACGCAGTATTTT,CASSAPTGAGTDTQYF
TRBJ1-2,NA,TRBV7-9,TRBD1,TGTGCCAGCAGCTTAGGAACAGGGGATGGCTACACCTTC,CASSLGTGDGYTF
TRBJ1-1,NA,TRBV5-3,TRBD1,TGTGCCAGAAGCCCGAGGGACAGGGCCATGAACACTGAAGCTTTCTTT,CARSPRDRAMNTEAFF
TRBJ2-7,NA,TRBV12-3/TRBV12-4,TRBD2,TGTGCCAGCAGCTGGGGGGGTCCCAACGAGCAGTACTTC,CASSWGGPNEQYF
TRBJ1-1,NA,TRBV7-2,NA,TGTGCCAGCAGCCACCGATTGGGCCTGAACACTGAAGCTTTCTTT,CASSHRLGLNTEAFF
TRBJ2-6,NA,TRBV12-5,TRBD2,TGTGCTAGTGGTTTAGAATGGACTAGCGGGGTGTTTAGGCGGGCCAACGTCCTGACTTTC,CASGLEWTSGVFRRANVLTF
TRBJ1-4,NA,TRBV3-1/TRBV3-2,NA,TGTGCCAGCAGCCAACCCGGCCGGGGTAATGAAAAACTGTTTTTT,CASSQPGRGNEKLFF
TRBJ1-4,NA,TRBV19,NA,TGTGCCAGTAGTATGGGCGGGACAACTAATGAAAAACTGTTTTTT,CASSMGGTTNEKLFF
TRBJ1-5,few,TRBV5-8,TRBD1,TGTGCCAGCAGCTTGGGGACGACAGGGGTCCAGCCCCAGCATTTT,CASSLGTTGVQPQHF
TRBJ2-5,NA,TRBV6-9,NA,TGTGCCAGCAGTTATTCTCCAGGGATCCAAGAGACCCAGTACTTC,CASSYSPGIQETQYF
TRBJ2-3,NA,TRBV5-1,TRBD1,TGCGCCAGCGGAGCGGACAGGGGATTGAACACAGATACGCAGTATTTT,CASGADRGLNTDTQYF
TRBJ1-1,NA,TRBV12-5,NA,TGTGCTAGTGGTTCCCCCCGGGGGGCCCCAAAGGGGGCTGAAGCTTTCTTT,CASGSPRGAPKGAEAFF
TRBJ1-6,NA,TRBV4-1,TRBD1,TGCGCCAGCAGCTGGGCGACAGGGGGAAATTCACCCCTCCACTTT,CASSWATGGNSPLHF
TRBJ2-7,NA,TRBV10-3,NA,TGTGCCATCAGTGACTTCAGGCGGCAGGGGACCTACGAGCAGTACTTC,CAISDFRRQGTYEQYF